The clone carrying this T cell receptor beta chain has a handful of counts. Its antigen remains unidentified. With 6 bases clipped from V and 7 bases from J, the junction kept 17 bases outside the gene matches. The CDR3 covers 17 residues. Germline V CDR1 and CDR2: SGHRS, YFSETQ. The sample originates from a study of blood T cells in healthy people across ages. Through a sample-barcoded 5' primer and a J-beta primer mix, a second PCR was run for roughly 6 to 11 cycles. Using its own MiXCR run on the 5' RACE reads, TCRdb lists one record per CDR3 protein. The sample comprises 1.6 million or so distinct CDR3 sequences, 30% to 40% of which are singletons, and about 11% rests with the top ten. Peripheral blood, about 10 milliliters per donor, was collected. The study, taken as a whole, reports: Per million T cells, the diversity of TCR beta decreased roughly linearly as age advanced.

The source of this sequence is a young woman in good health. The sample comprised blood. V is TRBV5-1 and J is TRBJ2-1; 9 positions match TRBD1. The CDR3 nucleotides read TGCGCCAGCACCTCATTCTACGGGACAGGGTTTGCTAATGAGCAGTTCTTC. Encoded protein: CASTSFYGTGFANEQFF.